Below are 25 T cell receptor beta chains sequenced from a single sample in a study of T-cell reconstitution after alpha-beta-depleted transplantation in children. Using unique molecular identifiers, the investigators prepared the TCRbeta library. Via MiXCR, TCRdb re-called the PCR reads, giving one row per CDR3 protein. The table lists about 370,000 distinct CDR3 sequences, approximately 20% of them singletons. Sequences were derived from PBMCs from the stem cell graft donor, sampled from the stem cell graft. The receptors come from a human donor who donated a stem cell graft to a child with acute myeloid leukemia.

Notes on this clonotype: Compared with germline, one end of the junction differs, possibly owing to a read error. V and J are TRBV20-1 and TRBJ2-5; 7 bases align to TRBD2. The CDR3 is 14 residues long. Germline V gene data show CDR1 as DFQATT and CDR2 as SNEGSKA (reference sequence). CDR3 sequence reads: CSARAGEKQEAQYF. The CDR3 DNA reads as TGCAGTGCTAGGGCGGGAGAAAAACAAGAGGCCCAGTACTTC.

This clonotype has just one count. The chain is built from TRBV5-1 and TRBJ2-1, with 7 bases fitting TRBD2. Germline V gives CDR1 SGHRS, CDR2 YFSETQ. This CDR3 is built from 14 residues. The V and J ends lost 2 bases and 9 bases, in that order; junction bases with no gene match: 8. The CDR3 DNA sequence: TGCGCCAGCAGCTTAGGGACTAATGAAGGTGAGCAGTTCTTC. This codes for CASSLGTNEGEQFF.

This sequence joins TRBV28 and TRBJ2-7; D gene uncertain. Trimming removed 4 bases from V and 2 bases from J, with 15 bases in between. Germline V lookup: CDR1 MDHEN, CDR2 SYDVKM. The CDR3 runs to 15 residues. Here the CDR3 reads CASSSPSLLTYEQYF. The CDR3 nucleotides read TGTGCCAGCAGTTCCCCTTCACTACTTACCTACGAGCAGTACTTC.

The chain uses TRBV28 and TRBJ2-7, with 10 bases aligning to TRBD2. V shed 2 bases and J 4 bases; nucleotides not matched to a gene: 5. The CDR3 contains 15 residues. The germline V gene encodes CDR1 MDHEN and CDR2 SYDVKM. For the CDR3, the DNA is TGTGCCAGCAGTTTACGGTCTAGCGGGGGATACGAGCAGTACTTC. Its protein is CASSLRSSGGYEQYF.

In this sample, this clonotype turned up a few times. CDR3 in DNA: TGTGCCAGCAGTTCTTATGGGGGACTAGCGGGAGGGCCCAAAGATACGCAGTATTTT. Translated, it gives CASSSYGGLAGGPKDTQYF. The chain employs TRBV12-3 or TRBV12-4 and TRBJ2-3; 16 positions agree with TRBD2. Losses at the gene ends were 4 bases for V and 5 bases for J; bases not matched to a gene: 12. This CDR3 contains 19 residues.

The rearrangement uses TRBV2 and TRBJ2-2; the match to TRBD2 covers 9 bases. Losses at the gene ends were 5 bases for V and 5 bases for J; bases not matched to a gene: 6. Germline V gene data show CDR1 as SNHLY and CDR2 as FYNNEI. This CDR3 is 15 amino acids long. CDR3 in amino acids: CASSSSGRPTGELFF. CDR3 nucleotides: TGTGCCAGCAGTTCCAGCGGGAGGCCAACCGGGGAGCTGTTTTTT.

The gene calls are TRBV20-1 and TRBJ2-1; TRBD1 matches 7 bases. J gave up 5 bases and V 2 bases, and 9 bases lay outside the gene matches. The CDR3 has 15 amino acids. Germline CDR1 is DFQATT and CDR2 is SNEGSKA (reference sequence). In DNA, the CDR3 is TGCAGTGCTAGATCCGGGACAGCAGGTAACAATGAGCAGTTCTTC. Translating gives CSARSGTAGNNEQFF.

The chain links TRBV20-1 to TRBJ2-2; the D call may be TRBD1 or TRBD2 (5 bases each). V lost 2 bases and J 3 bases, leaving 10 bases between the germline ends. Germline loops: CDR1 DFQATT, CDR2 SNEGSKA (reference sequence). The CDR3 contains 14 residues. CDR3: CSARPGTDTGELFF. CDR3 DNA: TGCAGTGCTAGACCCGGGACCGACACCGGGGAGCTGTTTTTT.

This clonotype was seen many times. In DNA form, the CDR3 reads TGCAGCGTCGGGACTAGCGGGAGTAGCACAGATACGCAGTATTTT. Encoded protein: CSVGTSGSSTDTQYF. V and J are TRBV29-1 and TRBJ2-3; 14 bases are a match to TRBD2. The ends lost 6 bases at V and 0 bases at J; junction bases unmatched: 2. Germline CDR1 and CDR2: SQVTM and ANQGSEA. This CDR3 is built from 15 residues.

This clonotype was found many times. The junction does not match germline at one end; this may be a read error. The CDR3 sequence is CSARDEGSHLF. CDR3 DNA sequence: TGCAGTGCTAGAGATGAAGGTAGCCACCTCTTC. The chain carries TRBV20-1 and TRBJ2-1, with unresolved D. CDR1 and CDR2 from the germline V gene are DFQATT and SNEGSKA (reference sequence). CDR3 length: 11 residues.

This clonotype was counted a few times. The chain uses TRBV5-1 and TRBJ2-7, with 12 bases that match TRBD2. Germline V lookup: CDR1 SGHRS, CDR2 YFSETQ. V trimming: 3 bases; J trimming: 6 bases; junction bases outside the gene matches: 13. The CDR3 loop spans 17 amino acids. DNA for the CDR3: TGCGCCAGCAGCTCGGACCTAGCGGGAGGGCCTAGGCTCGAGCAGTACTTC. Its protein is CASSSDLAGGPRLEQYF.

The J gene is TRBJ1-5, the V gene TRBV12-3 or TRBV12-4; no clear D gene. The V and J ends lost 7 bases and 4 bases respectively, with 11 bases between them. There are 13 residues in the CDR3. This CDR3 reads CASNNGNNQPQHF. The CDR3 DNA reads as TGTGCCAGCAACAACGGGAATAATCAGCCCCAGCATTTT.

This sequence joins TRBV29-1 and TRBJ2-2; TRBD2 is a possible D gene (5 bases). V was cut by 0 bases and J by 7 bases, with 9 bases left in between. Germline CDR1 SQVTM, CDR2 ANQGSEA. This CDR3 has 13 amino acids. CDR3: CSVEDPRVGELFF. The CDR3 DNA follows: TGCAGCGTTGAAGATCCGAGGGTCGGGGAGCTGTTTTTT.

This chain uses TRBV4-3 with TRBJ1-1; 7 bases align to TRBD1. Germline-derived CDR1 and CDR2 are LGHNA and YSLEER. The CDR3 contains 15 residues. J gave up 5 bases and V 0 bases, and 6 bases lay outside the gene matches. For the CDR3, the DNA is TGCGCCAGCAGCCAAGAGCGACAGGGTCGAACTGAAGCTTTCTTT. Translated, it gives CASSQERQGRTEAFF.

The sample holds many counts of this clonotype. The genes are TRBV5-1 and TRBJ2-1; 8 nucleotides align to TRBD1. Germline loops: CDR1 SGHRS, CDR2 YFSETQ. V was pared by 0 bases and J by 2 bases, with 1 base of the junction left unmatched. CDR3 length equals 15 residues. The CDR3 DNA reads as TGCGCCAGCAGCTTGGCCAGGGGGCCCTACAATGAGCAGTTCTTC. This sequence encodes CASSLARGPYNEQFF.

This CDR3 reads CASRNGIAGTQYF. The CDR3 DNA follows: TGTGCCAGCAGGAACGGCATTGCGGGGACCCAGTACTTC. J is TRBJ2-5 and V is TRBV2; a weak D match, TRBD2 (5 bases). The V end was cut by 6 bases, the J end by 7 bases, with 15 bases between. CDR3 length equals 13 residues. CDR1 is SNHLY and CDR2 is FYNNEI in the germline V gene.

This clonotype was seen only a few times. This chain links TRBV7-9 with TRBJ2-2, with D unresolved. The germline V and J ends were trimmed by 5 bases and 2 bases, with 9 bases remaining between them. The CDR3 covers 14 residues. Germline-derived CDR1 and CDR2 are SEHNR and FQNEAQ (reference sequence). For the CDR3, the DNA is TGTGCCAGCAGCCTTAAGACCAACACCGGGGAGCTGTTTTTT. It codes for CASSLKTNTGELFF. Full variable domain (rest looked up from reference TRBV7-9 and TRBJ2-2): DTGVSQNPRHKITKRGQNVTFRCDPISEHNRLYWYRQTLGQGPEFLTYFQNEAQLEKSRLLSDRFSAERPKGSFSTLEIQRTEQGDSAMYLCASSLKTNTGELFFGEGSRLTVL.

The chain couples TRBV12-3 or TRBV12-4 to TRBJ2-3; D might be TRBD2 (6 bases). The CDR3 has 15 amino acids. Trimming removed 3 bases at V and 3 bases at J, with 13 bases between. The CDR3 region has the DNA TGTGCCAGCAGTTTCGGTGCGGGATATACAGATACGCAGTATTTT. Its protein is CASSFGAGYTDTQYF.

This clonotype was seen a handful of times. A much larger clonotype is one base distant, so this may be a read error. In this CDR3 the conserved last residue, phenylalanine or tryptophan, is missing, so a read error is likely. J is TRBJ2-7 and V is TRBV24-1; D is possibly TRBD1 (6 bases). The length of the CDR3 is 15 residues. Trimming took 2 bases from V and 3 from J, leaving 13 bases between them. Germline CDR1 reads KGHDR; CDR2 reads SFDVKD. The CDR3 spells CATSDSRTANYEQYY. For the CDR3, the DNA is TGTGCCACCAGTGATTCCAGGACAGCGAACTACGAGCAGTACTAC.

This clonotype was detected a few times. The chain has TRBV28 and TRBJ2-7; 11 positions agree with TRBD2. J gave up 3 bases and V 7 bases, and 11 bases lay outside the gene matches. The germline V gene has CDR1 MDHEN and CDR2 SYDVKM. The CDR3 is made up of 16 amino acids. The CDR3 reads CASNPTGTSGVYEQYF. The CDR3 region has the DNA TGTGCCAGCAACCCGACCGGGACTAGCGGCGTCTACGAGCAGTACTTC.

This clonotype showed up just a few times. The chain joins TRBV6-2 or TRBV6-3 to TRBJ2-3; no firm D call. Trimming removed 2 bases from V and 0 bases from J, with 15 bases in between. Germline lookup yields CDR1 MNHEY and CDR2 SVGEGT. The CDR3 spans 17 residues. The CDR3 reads CASSYLATYSSTDTQYF. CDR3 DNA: TGTGCCAGCAGTTACCTTGCCACCTACTCTAGCACAGATACGCAGTATTTT.

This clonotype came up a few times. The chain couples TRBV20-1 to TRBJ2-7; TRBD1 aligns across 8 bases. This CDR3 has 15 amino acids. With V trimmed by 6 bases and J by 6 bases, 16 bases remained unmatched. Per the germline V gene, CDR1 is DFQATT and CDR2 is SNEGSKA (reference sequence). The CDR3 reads CSATNPGTGVAEQYF. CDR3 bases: TGCAGTGCCACCAACCCCGGGACAGGCGTTGCCGAGCAGTACTTC.

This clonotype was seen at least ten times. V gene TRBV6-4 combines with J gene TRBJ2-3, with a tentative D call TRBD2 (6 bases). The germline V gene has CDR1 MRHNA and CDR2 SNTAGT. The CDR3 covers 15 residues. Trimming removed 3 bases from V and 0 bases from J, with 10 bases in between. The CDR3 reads CASSEGSGSTDTQYF. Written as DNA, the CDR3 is TGTGCCAGCAGTGAGGGAAGCGGGAGCACAGATACGCAGTATTTT.

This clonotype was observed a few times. The CDR3, as DNA: TGTGCCAGCAGTTATGTGTCGGGCCAGCAGTTCTTC. It encodes CASSYVSGQQFF. The chain couples TRBV6-5 to TRBJ2-1; D is unresolved. The CDR3 length is 12 residues. Germline values: CDR1 MNHEY, CDR2 SVGAGI. V was cut by 3 bases and J by 11 bases, with 11 bases left in between.

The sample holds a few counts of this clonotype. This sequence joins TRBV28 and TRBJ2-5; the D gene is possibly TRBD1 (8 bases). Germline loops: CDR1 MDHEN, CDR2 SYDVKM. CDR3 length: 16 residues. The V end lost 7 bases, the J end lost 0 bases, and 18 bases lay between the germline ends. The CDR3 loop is CASKQGGSWNQETQYF. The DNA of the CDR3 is TGTGCCAGCAAACAGGGGGGGTCGTGGAACCAAGAGACCCAGTACTTC.